This TCR beta chain was obtained from a study of neurological immune-mediated disorders. General study points: The highest TCR clonal expansion occurred in HTLV-1-associated myelopathy; multiple sclerosis fell below healthy controls.

In this sample, this clonotype turned up many times. The antigen is not known. The starting material, 2 million PBMCs stored at -80 C, gave rise to the unsorted libraries. cDNA was made by 5'RACE with 10-nucleotide random UMIs. Every sequencing run generated in excess of 180 million TCR-beta sequences. These sequences covered 15-18 subjects. TCRdb fed the 5' RACE reads into MiXCR, producing one record per CDR3 protein. The sample yields under 80,000 distinct CDR3 sequences, 13% to 15% seen once. Germline CDR1 SGHRS, CDR2 YFSETQ. The V and J ends lost 4 bases and 4 bases respectively, with 17 bases between them. The CDR3 runs 15 residues.

The chain joins TRBV5-1 to TRBJ2-5, with D perhaps matching TRBD2 (7 bases). The TCR originated in a woman between 50 and 59 years old in good health. Specimen: PBMCs. CDR3 loop: CASSGGAGDGETQYF. The CDR3 DNA is TGCGCCAGCAGCGGGGGGGCAGGGGACGGAGAGACCCAGTACTTC.